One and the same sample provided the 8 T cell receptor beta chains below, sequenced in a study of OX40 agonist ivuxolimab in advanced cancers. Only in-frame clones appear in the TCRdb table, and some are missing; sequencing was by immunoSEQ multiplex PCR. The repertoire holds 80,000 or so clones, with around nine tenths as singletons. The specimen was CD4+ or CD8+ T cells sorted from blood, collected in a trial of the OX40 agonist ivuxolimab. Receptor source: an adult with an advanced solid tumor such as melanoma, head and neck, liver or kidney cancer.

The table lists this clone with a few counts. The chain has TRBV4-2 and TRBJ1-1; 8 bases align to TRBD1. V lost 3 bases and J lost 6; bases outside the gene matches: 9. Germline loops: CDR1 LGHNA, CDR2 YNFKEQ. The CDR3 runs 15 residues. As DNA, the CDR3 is TGTGCCAGCAGCCACCTAGGGACAGGCGGGGCTGAAGCTTTCTTT. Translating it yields CASSHLGTGGAEAFF.

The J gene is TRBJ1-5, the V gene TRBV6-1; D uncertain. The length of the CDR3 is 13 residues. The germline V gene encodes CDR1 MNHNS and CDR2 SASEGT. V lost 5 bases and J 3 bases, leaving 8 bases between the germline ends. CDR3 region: CASSMTYNQPQHF. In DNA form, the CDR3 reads TGTGCCAGCAGTATGACTTACAATCAGCCCCAGCATTTT.

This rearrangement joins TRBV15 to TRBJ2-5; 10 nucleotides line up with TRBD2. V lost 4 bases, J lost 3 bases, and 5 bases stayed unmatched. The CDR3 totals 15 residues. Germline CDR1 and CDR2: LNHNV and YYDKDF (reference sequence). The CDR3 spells CATSTGTSVEETQYF. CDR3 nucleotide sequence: TGTGCCACCAGCACCGGGACTAGCGTTGAAGAGACCCAGTACTTC.

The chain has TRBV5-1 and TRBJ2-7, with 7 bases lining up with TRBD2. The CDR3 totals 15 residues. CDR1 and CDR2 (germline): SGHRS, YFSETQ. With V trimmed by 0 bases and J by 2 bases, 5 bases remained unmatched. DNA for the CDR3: TGCGCCAGCAGCTTGGCGGCTAGCGGAACCTACGAGCAGTACTTC. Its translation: CASSLAASGTYEQYF.

For the CDR3, the DNA is TGTGCCAGTAGCCCCCCATTAGCCGCCAACTATGGCTACACCTTC. Protein sequence: CASSPPLAANYGYTF. V usage is TRBV19 and J usage is TRBJ1-2; D call uncertain. Deletions cut 6 bases from V and 2 bases from J, with 16 bases between. The germline V gene has CDR1 LNHDA and CDR2 SQIVND (reference sequence). The length of the CDR3 is 15 residues. The full variable domain, in which reference TRBV19 and TRBJ1-2 provide the parts outside the CDR3, is DGGITQSPKYLFRKEGQNVTLSCEQNLNHDAMYWYRQDPGQGLRLIYYSQIVNDFQKGDIAEGYSVSREKKESFPLTVTSAQKNPTAFYLCASSPPLAANYGYTFGSGTRLTVV.

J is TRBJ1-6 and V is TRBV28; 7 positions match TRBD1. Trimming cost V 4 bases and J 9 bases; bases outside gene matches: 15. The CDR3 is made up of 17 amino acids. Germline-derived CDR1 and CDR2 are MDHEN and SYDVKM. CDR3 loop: CASSSFTGTVRISPLHF. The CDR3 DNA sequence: TGTGCCAGCAGTTCCTTCACCGGGACAGTGAGAATTTCACCCCTCCACTTT. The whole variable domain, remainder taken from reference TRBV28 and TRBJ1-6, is DVKVTQSSRYLVKRTGEKVFLECVQDMDHENMFWYRQDPGLGLRLIYFSYDVKMKEKGDIPEGYSVSREKKERFSLILESASTNQTSMYLCASSSFTGTVRISPLHFGNGTRLTVT.

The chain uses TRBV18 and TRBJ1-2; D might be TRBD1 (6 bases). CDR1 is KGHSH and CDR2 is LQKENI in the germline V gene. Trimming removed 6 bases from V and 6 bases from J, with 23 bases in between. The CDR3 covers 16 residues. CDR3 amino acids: CASSQLPQGQTDGYTF. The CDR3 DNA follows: TGTGCCAGCTCCCAACTCCCACAGGGTCAGACTGATGGCTACACCTTC.

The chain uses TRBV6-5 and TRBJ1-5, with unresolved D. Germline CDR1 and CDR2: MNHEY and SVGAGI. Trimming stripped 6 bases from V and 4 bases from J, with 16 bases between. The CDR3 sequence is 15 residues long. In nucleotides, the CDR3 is TGTGCCAGCAGGCGTTGGACTTTCCCTAATCAGCCCCAGCATTTT. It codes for CASRRWTFPNQPQHF.